This is a list of T cell receptor beta chains from one sample in a study of blood T cell repertoires in COVID-19. Repertoires were generated with immunoSEQ multiplex PCR, while TCRdb's copy carries only in-frame clones and drops some. The sample holds over 100,000 clones, approximately 90% seen once. The sequenced sample was peripheral blood. The origin of the receptors is a human donor with acute or convalescent COVID-19. The donor label of this sample is uncertain. The CDR3 runs from the conserved cysteine through the conserved F or W.

CDR3aa: CAISGFKSEQYF
v_gene: TRBV10-3
j_gene: TRBJ2-7

CDR3aa: CASSTSTGSSQETQYF
v_gene: TRBV19
j_gene: TRBJ2-5

CDR3aa: CATETGTERRGQFF
v_gene: TRBV19
j_gene: TRBJ2-1

CDR3aa: CASSYGFGSGAGEKLFF
v_gene: TRBV6-2/TRBV6-3
j_gene: TRBJ1-4

CDR3aa: CASSLYGQGIGELFF
v_gene: TRBV7-3
j_gene: TRBJ2-2

CDR3aa: CASSKEPGQGNYGYTF
v_gene: TRBV5-4
j_gene: TRBJ1-2

CDR3aa: CATSNDRGGRGYTF
v_gene: TRBV15
j_gene: TRBJ1-2

CDR3aa: CASGPSRQGGNTEAFF
v_gene: TRBV12-5
j_gene: TRBJ1-1

CDR3aa: CASSTGRGVYGYTF
v_gene: TRBV5-4
j_gene: TRBJ1-2

CDR3aa: CASSLIAGVNEQFF
v_gene: TRBV27
j_gene: TRBJ2-1

CDR3aa: CASSPPSAKAAANYGYTF
v_gene: TRBV18
j_gene: TRBJ1-2

CDR3aa: CSVRQGSNYGYTF
v_gene: TRBV29-1
j_gene: TRBJ1-2

CDR3aa: CASSYSGQIYGYTF
v_gene: TRBV6-2/TRBV6-3
j_gene: TRBJ1-2

CDR3aa: CASQPGQETQYF
v_gene: TRBV28
j_gene: TRBJ2-5

CDR3aa: CSAGGRGTKNIQYF
v_gene: TRBV29-1
j_gene: TRBJ2-4

CDR3aa: CASSLQGFGQYF
v_gene: TRBV27
j_gene: TRBJ2-3

CDR3aa: CASSQDPGGESSPLHF
v_gene: TRBV4-2
j_gene: TRBJ1-6

CDR3aa: CAWSGTGVREKLFF
v_gene: TRBV30
j_gene: TRBJ1-4

CDR3aa: CASTPGVGDEKLFF
v_gene: TRBV5-1
j_gene: TRBJ1-4

CDR3aa: CASSWTGATAAGEQYF
v_gene: TRBV5-6
j_gene: TRBJ2-7

CDR3aa: CASSSIQGLNTEAFF
v_gene: TRBV19
j_gene: TRBJ1-1

CDR3aa: CASSPLGRTLYNEQFF
v_gene: TRBV3-1/TRBV3-2
j_gene: TRBJ2-1

CDR3aa: CAIKGQFTDTQYF
v_gene: TRBV10-3
j_gene: TRBJ2-3

CDR3aa: CSVEENTGGNGYTF
v_gene: TRBV29-1
j_gene: TRBJ1-2

CDR3aa: CASNPRTGVGETQYF
v_gene: TRBV6-5
j_gene: TRBJ2-5

CDR3aa: CASSDQQGPYEQYF
v_gene: TRBV19
j_gene: TRBJ2-7

CDR3aa: CASSPGANTGELFF
v_gene: TRBV6-4
j_gene: TRBJ2-2

CDR3aa: CASSSPGAGAYNEQFF
v_gene: TRBV27
j_gene: TRBJ2-1

CDR3aa: CASSLGYEQYF
v_gene: TRBV14
j_gene: TRBJ2-7

CDR3aa: CASSRSPSGEQYF
v_gene: TRBV19
j_gene: TRBJ2-7

CDR3aa: CASSFPQIRTGAFF
v_gene: TRBV28
j_gene: TRBJ1-1

CDR3aa: CASRTGGVSNQPQHF
v_gene: TRBV10-2
j_gene: TRBJ1-5

CDR3aa: CAISPQGSSYNSPLHF
v_gene: TRBV10-3
j_gene: TRBJ1-6

CDR3aa: CASSIRDRNTDTQYF
v_gene: TRBV19
j_gene: TRBJ2-3

CDR3aa: CASSYLGTGGNSPLHF
v_gene: TRBV6-6
j_gene: TRBJ1-6

CDR3aa: CASSYSGTANYGYTF
v_gene: TRBV6-5
j_gene: TRBJ1-2

CDR3aa: CASSPNRASAQPQHF
v_gene: TRBV18
j_gene: TRBJ1-5

CDR3aa: CASSLGDRVTDTQYF
v_gene: TRBV5-6
j_gene: TRBJ2-3

CDR3aa: CASSLGQGNYGYTF
v_gene: TRBV7-8
j_gene: TRBJ1-2

CDR3aa: CASSQIPGQGAYGYTF
v_gene: TRBV14
j_gene: TRBJ1-2

CDR3aa: CASSQVRGQPQHF
v_gene: TRBV19
j_gene: TRBJ1-5